This T cell receptor (beta chain) was identified during a study of T cells in Graves' hyperthyroidism and ophthalmopathy. Amplified regions were TCR beta CDR3 sequences from RNA transcripts. Using the HTBI primer set, a first-round RT-PCR was run on the TCR CDR3. TCRdb passed the multiplex PCR reads through MiXCR, listing each CDR3 protein once. The sample lists about half a million distinct CDR3 sequences; around a quarter were seen once. The CDR3 contains 12 residues. Germline trimming cut 8 bases from V and 4 bases from J; bases unmatched to any gene: 5. The germline CDR1 and CDR2 sequences are SQVTM and ANQGSEA. This clonotype has more than one count but fewer than ten.

The receptor was derived from a woman aged 30 to 39 with Graves' ophthalmopathy. Sequencing input: blood. The gene calls are TRBV29-1 and TRBJ1-2, with 9 bases matching TRBD1. Here the CDR3 reads CSIRQGGYGYTF. The DNA for the CDR3 is TGCAGCATCAGACAGGGGGGCTATGGCTACACCTTC.